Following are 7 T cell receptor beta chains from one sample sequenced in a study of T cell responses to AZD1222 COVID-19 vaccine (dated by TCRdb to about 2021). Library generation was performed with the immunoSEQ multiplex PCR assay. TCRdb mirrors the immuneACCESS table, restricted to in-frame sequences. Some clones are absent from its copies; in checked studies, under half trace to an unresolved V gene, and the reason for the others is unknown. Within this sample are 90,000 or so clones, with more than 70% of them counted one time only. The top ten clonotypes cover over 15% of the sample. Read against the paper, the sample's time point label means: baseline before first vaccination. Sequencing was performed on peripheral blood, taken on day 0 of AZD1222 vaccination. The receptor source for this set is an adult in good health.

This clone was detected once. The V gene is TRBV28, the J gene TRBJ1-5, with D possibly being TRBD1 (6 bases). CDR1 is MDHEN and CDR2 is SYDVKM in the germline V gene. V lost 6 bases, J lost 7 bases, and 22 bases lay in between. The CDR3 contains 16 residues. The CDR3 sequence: CASRQVPGQRRQPQHF. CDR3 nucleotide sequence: TGTGCCAGCAGACAGGTCCCGGGACAAAGACGGCAGCCCCAGCATTTT. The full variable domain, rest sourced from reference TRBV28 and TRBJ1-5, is DVKVTQSSRYLVKRTGEKVFLECVQDMDHENMFWYRQDPGLGLRLIYFSYDVKMKEKGDIPEGYSVSREKKERFSLILESASTNQTSMYLCASRQVPGQRRQPQHFGDGTRLSIL.

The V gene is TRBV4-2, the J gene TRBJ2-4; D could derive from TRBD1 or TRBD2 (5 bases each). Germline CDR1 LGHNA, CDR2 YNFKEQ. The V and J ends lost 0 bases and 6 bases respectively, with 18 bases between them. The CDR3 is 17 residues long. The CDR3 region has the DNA TGTGCCAGCAGCCAAGATCCCCGGGGCGGGTTGTTAAACATTCAGTACTTC. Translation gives CASSQDPRGGLLNIQYF.

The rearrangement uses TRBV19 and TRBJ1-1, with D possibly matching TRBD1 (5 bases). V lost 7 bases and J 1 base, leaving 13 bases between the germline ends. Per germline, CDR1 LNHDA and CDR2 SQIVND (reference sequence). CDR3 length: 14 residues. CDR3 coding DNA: TGTGCCAGTATCCCCCGGGGGGGGAACACTGAAGCTTTCTTT. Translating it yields CASIPRGGNTEAFF.

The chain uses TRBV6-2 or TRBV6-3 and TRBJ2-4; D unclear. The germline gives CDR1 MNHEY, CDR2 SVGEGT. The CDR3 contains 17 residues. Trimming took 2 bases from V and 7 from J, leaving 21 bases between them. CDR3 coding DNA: TGTGCCAGCAGTTACCCGGCCCGTACAGTCTCGGTTAACATTCAGTACTTC. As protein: CASSYPARTVSVNIQYF.

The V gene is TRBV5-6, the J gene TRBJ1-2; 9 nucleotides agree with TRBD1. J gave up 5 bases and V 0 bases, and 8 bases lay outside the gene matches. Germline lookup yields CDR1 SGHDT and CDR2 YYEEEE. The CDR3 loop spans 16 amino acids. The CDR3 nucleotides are TGTGCCAGCAGCTTGGTTTACCGGGACAGGGTTTATGGCTACACCTTC. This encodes CASSLVYRDRVYGYTF.

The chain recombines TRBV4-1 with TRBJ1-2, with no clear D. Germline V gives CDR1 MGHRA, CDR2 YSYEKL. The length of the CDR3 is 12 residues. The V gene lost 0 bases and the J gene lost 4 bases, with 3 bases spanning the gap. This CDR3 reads CASSQDLYGYTF. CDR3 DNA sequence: TGCGCCAGCAGCCAAGATCTCTATGGCTACACCTTC.

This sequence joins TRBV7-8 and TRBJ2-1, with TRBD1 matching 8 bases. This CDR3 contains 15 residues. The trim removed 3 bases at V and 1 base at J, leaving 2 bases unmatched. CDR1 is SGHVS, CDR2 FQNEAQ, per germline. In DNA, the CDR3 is TGTGCCAGCAGCTTCCGACAGGGGTCCTACAATGAGCAGTTCTTC. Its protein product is CASSFRQGSYNEQFF.